This TCR beta chain emerged from a study of blood T cells in healthy people across ages. Study-wide points: Shifts in expanded clonotypes may have been confounded by donor CMV status, which was unknown. Greater diversity and more naive CD4+ cells were seen in long-lived donors than in aged donors.

Comment on this clonotype: What it binds is not known. This may be a read error: a much more frequent sequence differs by one nucleotide.

CDR1 is MDHEN and CDR2 is SYDVKM in the germline V gene. CDR3 length: 12 residues. A J-beta primer mix and a sample-barcoded 5' primer were used in a second PCR of about 6 to 12 cycles. TCRdb re-derived calls from the 5' RACE reads in MiXCR, one entry per CDR3 protein. This sample has some 930,000 distinct CDR3 sequences, with roughly 29% found just once. These same data were also listed under a study on T cells of mothers and their children. That paper adds: Per 15 ul, 1.5 ug of RNA was used, with all extracted RNA going into cDNA synthesis.

This clonotype was sampled from a woman in her thirties or forties in good health. Sequenced sample: blood. The chain is built from TRBV28 and TRBJ2-1; no clear D gene. CDR3 sequence (DNA): TGTGCCAGCAGTTTGTTCTACGATGAGCAGTTCTTC. It specifies CASSLFYDEQFF.